In its sample, the clone carrying this T cell receptor beta chain was seen once. Its target is unknown. A J-beta primer mix and a sample-barcoded 5' primer were used in a second PCR of roughly 7 to 12 cycles. There were at least 2.5 million CDR3-containing paired-end reads obtained from each sample. One entry per CDR3 protein results from TCRdb running MiXCR on the 5' RACE reads. The sample includes roughly 830,000 distinct CDR3 sequences, 62% of them seen just once. Between the trimmed V and J ends, which lost 7 bases and 5 bases, there was a span of 20 bases. The length of the CDR3 is 15 residues. The data were obtained in a study of blood T cells in healthy people across ages. Study as a whole: Template-switching capture recovered about one barcoded beta molecule per two T cells. Overall study findings and caveats: Aged donors had fewer naive CD4+ cells and lower diversity than long-lived donors.

Sequenced: blood. This sequence originates from a man aged 30-40 years in good health. The V call is TRBV12-3 or TRBV12-4, the J call TRBJ1-1, with D possibly TRBD1 on 6 matching bases. The CDR3 bases are TGTGCCAGCAAGGGGGGTCTTCCTGGGAGGACTGAAGCTTTCTTT. Translated: CASKGGLPGRTEAFF.